This T cell receptor (beta chain) derives from a study of blood T cell repertoires in COVID-19 (dated by TCRdb to 2020 to 2022). Turning to the overall study: Samples from collaborators originated in the United States, Italy and Spain and spanned both the acute and convalescent phases of COVID-19. Deeply sampled blood TCRbeta repertoires from subjects exposed to, actively infected with, or recovered from COVID-19 were included in the dataset. The material from the prospective study consisted of cDNA or gDNA derived from T cells, B-cell-depleted T cells, or PBMCs. Samples were obtained from the ongoing ImmuneRACE study (first 160 participants) and from about 1,300 subjects provided by 6 global collaborators. The repertoires were released in a freely available public database intended as a resource for research on the immune response to SARS-CoV-2. Where available, HLA class I and class II types were taken from metadata supplied by the sample provider and were not determined by assay-based typing. A de-identified subject ID, COVID-19 status, age in years and sex were almost always included in the sample metadata. Broad study findings and their caveats: Clinical and demographic metadata were provided uncurated, with the amount varying by source and participant.

Trimming takes 1 base from V and 3 bases from J, and the germline ends sit 13 bases apart. Including cysteine and phenylalanine, the CDR3 has 15 amino acids. Left in the record is the CDR3 DNA by itself, 45 bases read in frame from the first base. In the germline V gene (reference sequence), CDR1 corresponds to SGHNT and CDR2 to YYREEE. The immunoSEQ Assay, a bias-controlled multiplex PCR, was used to amplify TCRbeta CDR3 regions from genomic DNA. Concerning the study's data processing: Within the assay, amplification of reference gene primers was used to estimate how many nucleated cells each sample contained. To quantify the absolute abundance of each unique TCRbeta CDR3 rearrangement, sequence reads were collapsed and filtered. For each sample, productive Simpson clonality was calculated by taking the square root of Simpson's diversity index across productive rearrangements. What TCRdb holds here is the immuneACCESS table cut down to in-frame rearrangements. Part of the clones is not present; checked against another copy, under half of the missing clones reflect an unresolved V gene, and the others are unexplained. Clonal size and the V and J genes are those of that table, whereas D and trimming came from the DNA. Here the sample has approximately 63,000 clones; about 86% occur a single time. Clones ranked in the top ten supply approximately 18% of the sample.

Comments on this clone: Which antigen it targets is not known. Within one base of it there is no much larger clone, and no base qualities were kept.

Collaborating institutions collected whole blood in K2EDTA tubes following their own protocols. For TCRbeta analysis, collaborators shipped samples as frozen whole blood, isolated PBMCs, or DNA extracted from either of those sample types. The rearrangement combines TRBV5-4 with TRBJ1-1; TRBD1 is perhaps the D gene, given 5 matching bases. This receptor was obtained from an elderly woman with active COVID-19. Sequenced material: peripheral blood. The DNA sequence is TGTGCCAGCAGCTTGAATTCCAGGGTTGACACTGAAGCTTTCTTT. The translation is CASSLNSRVDTEAFF.